The 2 T cell receptor beta chains in this list originate from one sample, sequenced in a study of OX40 agonist ivuxolimab in advanced cancers. The data were produced by immunoSEQ multiplex PCR, yet TCRdb's version contains in-frame clones alone and is incomplete. Of around 80,000 clones in the sample, approximately 89% were seen once. This sample comprised CD4+ or CD8+ T cells sorted from blood, obtained in a trial of the OX40 agonist ivuxolimab. The receptors derive from an adult with an advanced solid tumor such as melanoma, head and neck, liver or kidney cancer.

J is TRBJ1-1 and V is TRBV5-1, with D unclear. The CDR3 is made up of 16 amino acids. The germline V and J ends were trimmed by 0 bases and 6 bases, with 18 bases remaining between them. Germline CDR1 SGHRS, CDR2 YFSETQ. The CDR3 coding sequence is TGCGCCAGCAGCTTGGTGTGGACTAAGGATATGGCTGAAGCTTTCTTT. Translation gives CASSLVWTKDMAEAFF. Supplemented by reference TRBV5-1 and TRBJ1-1, the full variable domain reads KAGVTQTPRYLIKTRGQQVTLSCSPISGHRSVSWYQQTPGQGLQFLFEYFSETQRNKGNFPGRFSGRQFSNSRSEMNVSTLELGDSALYLCASSLVWTKDMAEAFFGQGTRLTVV.

The chain combines TRBV6-5 with TRBJ2-1, with TRBD2 identical over 11 bases. The CDR3 totals 16 residues. V was pared by 1 base and J by 9 bases, with 8 bases of the junction left unmatched. Germline CDR1 MNHEY, CDR2 SVGAGI. The CDR3 bases are TGTGCCAGCAGTTACTTTAGCGGGAGGGCCAACGGTGAGCAGTTCTTC. Protein product: CASSYFSGRANGEQFF.